The TCR beta chain under discussion was sequenced for a study of CD8+ T cells in alopecia areata. Trimming cost V 2 bases and J 0 bases, with 9 bases left between them. The CDR3 is 14 residues long. CDR1 and CDR2 (germline): GTSNPN, SVGIG (reference sequence). cDNA serving as the sequencing template came from extracted, reverse transcribed RNA. Profiling relied on immunoSEQ multiplex PCR, and the TCRdb table lists in-frame clones only, not all of them. The table includes more than 110,000 clones, roughly 50% detected once. The sample was CD4+ T cells sorted from blood, taken at week 0. The V call is TRBV30, the J call TRBJ2-3; no clear D gene. The origin of this receptor is a human donor with alopecia areata. CDR3 protein: CAWSLTGSTDTQYF. The CDR3 region has the DNA TGTGCCTGGAGTCTCACTGGTAGCACAGATACGCAGTATTTT. The full variable domain, rest sourced from reference TRBV30 and TRBJ2-3, is SQTIHQWPATLVQPVGSPLSLECTVEGTSNPNLYWYRQAAGRGLQLLFYSVGIGQISSEVPQNLSASRPQDRQFILSSKKLLLSDSGFYLCAWSLTGSTDTQYFGPGTRLTVL.